One T cell receptor (beta chain) is described in this entry. Antigen: not known. This specimen comes from a study of shared clonotypes between healthy human individuals. Study details: There were three CD4 naive, three CD4 memory, two CD8 naive and one CD8 memory plates per donor.

The germline V gene has CDR1 GTSNPN and CDR2 SVGIG (reference sequence). V was clipped by 4 bases and J by 2 bases; unmatched bases: 5. The CDR3 has 13 residues. Authors' methods: From ImmunoSEQ came sequences covering only the junction and carrying no quality scores, so filtering differed. The data were produced by immunoSEQ multiplex PCR, yet TCRdb's version contains in-frame clones alone and is incomplete. V and J calls and clone size are copied from that table; D and trimming were computed from the DNA. This table has under 2,500,000 clones, roughly 95% appearing once. Study results and caveats: Inspection by rarefaction showed sorted-subset sequencing to be incomplete despite large depth. Naive CD4 clonotypes were shared across a handful of donors at 4.5% to 6.5%.

The V gene is TRBV30, the J gene TRBJ2-7; 7 nucleotides align to TRBD1. The sample taken for sequencing was naive CD4+ T cells sorted from blood. Sample subset: CD45RA+ positively selected. This receptor was taken from a man younger than 30 in good health. For the CDR3, the DNA is TGTGCCTGGAAGGGGACAGCCGCCTACGAGCAGTACTTC. Amino acid sequence: CAWKGTAAYEQYF.